This T cell receptor (beta chain) derives from a study of control samples from healthy donors and cancer patients. There are 15 residues in the CDR3. Germline loops: CDR1 MGHRA, CDR2 YSYEKL. The V gene lost 3 bases and the J gene lost 0 bases, with 8 bases spanning the gap. The repertoire was sequenced with immunoSEQ multiplex PCR; TCRdb's copy has only in-frame clones and lacks some. The repertoire holds tens of thousands of clones, with less than 90% as singletons. The sample consisted of PBMCs. The chain joins TRBV4-1 to TRBJ2-2; D gene unclear. The origin of this receptor is a woman aged 45-60 years with colorectal cancer. DNA of the CDR3: TGCGCCAGCAGCCACTCGACAACGAACACCGGGGAGCTGTTTTTT. Encoded protein: CASSHSTTNTGELFF.